The text below deals with one T cell receptor (beta chain). Its antigen is still unknown. CDR1 is LNHDA, CDR2 SQIVND, per germline (reference sequence). The CDR3 is 15 amino acids. V lost 6 bases to trimming and J lost 7 bases; unmatched junction nucleotides: 10. The data belong to a study of graft-versus-host responses after intestinal transplantation. About the research overall: Transplant recipients had multivisceral, liver-intestinal, or isolated intestinal grafts. Every transplant recipient was induced with anti-thymocyte globulin, then maintained on tacrolimus and steroids for about 3 years. Findings of the study overall: GvH clones were identified in recipient marrow, with some first appearing in ileum or blood. The study associated peak circulating GvH clone levels with early post-transplant HvG declines.

Clones were sequenced by immunoSEQ multiplex PCR, and TCRdb holds only the in-frame ones, with some missing. The table records 84,000 or so clones, 80% to 85% of them present only once. V gene TRBV19 combines with J gene TRBJ2-1; TRBD2 aligns across 9 bases. This receptor was identified in a human donor who received an intestinal transplant. Source: unstimulated CD4+ T cells sorted from spleen or lymph node cells, taken before intestinal transplant. The chain's CDR3 is CASSASGMIVNEQFF. CDR3 in DNA: TGTGCCAGTAGCGCTAGCGGGATGATAGTTAATGAGCAGTTCTTC.